One sample yielded the 23 T cell receptor beta chains listed below, sequenced in a study of blood T cell repertoires in COVID-19. This table comes from immunoSEQ multiplex PCR, and its TCRdb copy is limited to in-frame clones, with some not included. The sample has 200,000 to 300,000 clones; roughly 86% are singletons. Sequencing was carried out using peripheral blood. The receptors derive from a middle-aged man who had recovered from COVID-19.

The chain employs TRBV9 and TRBJ1-2; a weak D match, TRBD1 (5 bases). Trimming shortened V by 4 bases and J by 3 bases, and 16 bases separated the two germline ends. The CDR3 is 15 residues long. Germline CDR1 is SGDLS and CDR2 is YYNGEE. The CDR3 nucleotides read TGTGCCAGCAGCCCCCTCAGGGCGTTGGACTATGGCTACACCTTC. It specifies CASSPLRALDYGYTF. The full variable domain, completed using reference TRBV9 and TRBJ1-2, is DSGVTQTPKHLITATGQRVTLRCSPRSGDLSVYWYQQSLDQGLQFLIQYYNGEERAKGNILERFSAQQFPDLHSELNLSSLELGDSALYFCASSPLRALDYGYTFGSGTRLTVV.

V is TRBV6-5 and J is TRBJ1-1, with a tentative D call TRBD1 (6 bases). Trimming pared 6 bases from V and 5 bases from J, leaving 19 bases between. CDR3 length equals 15 residues. The germline V gene encodes CDR1 MNHEY and CDR2 SVGAGI. The DNA of the CDR3 is TGTGCCAGCAGCAACCCCCAGGGGCTGGGGACTGAAGCTTTCTTT. It yields the protein CASSNPQGLGTEAFF.

CDR3 residues: CASSLGDYNEQFF. The CDR3 nucleotides are TGTGCCAGCAGCTTAGGAGACTACAATGAGCAGTTCTTC. V and J are TRBV11-2 and TRBJ2-1; D remains ambiguous. CDR3 size: 13 residues. The germline V and J ends were trimmed by 1 base and 3 bases, with 4 bases remaining between them. From germline, CDR1 is SGHAT and CDR2 FQNNGV.

The chain employs TRBV19 and TRBJ1-4; 8 nucleotides agree with TRBD1. The CDR3 length is 14 residues. Germline assignment: CDR1 LNHDA and CDR2 SQIVND (reference sequence). The V gene end was trimmed by 6 bases and the J gene end by 11 bases; junction bases not matched to a gene: 11. The CDR3, as DNA: TGTGCCAGTAGGGCCCGCGACAGGGGCGGCAAACTGTTTTTT. This translates into CASRARDRGGKLFF.

The V and J genes are TRBV12-5 and TRBJ2-3, with D possibly TRBD1 on 6 matching bases. CDR3 length: 15 residues. Per germline, CDR1 LGHNT and CDR2 FRNRAP. V was trimmed by 2 bases and J by 1 base, leaving 10 bases between them. CDR3 DNA sequence: TGTGCTAGTGGTTTGCCTGACAGGCGCACAGATACGCAGTATTTT. This sequence encodes CASGLPDRRTDTQYF.

The chain combines TRBV19 with TRBJ1-4, with a tentative D call TRBD1 (6 bases). Germline CDR1 reads LNHDA; CDR2 reads SQIVND (reference sequence). The length of the CDR3 is 15 residues. Trimming cost V 6 bases and J 8 bases, with 19 bases left between them. CDR3 sequence reads: CASSHRTGFQEKLFF. The CDR3 region has the DNA TGTGCCAGTAGCCACAGAACAGGGTTTCAAGAAAAACTGTTTTTT.

Concerning this clone itself: Different DNA sequences within this sample yield the same CDR3. Here the CDR3 DNA reads TGTGCCAGCTCACCGTTAGCGGGGGGCCCCTACGAGCAGTACTTC. The encoded protein is CASSPLAGGPYEQYF. The chain has TRBV18 and TRBJ2-7, with 10 positions matching TRBD2. The CDR3 spans 15 residues. V lost 3 bases and J lost 2; bases outside the gene matches: 4. CDR1 and CDR2 from the germline V gene are KGHSH and LQKENI.

The V gene is TRBV7-9, the J gene TRBJ2-1, with TRBD1 matching 10 bases. Unmatched junction bases numbered 11, after V lost 4 bases and J lost 8 bases. Per the germline V gene, CDR1 is SEHNR and CDR2 is FQNEAQ (reference sequence). This CDR3 comprises 16 residues. Here the CDR3 reads CASSSRTGGLGDEQFF. The CDR3 bases are TGTGCCAGCAGCTCCCGGACAGGGGGGTTAGGGGATGAGCAGTTCTTC. The variable domain in full, completed from reference TRBV7-9 and TRBJ2-1, reads DTGVSQNPRHKITKRGQNVTFRCDPISEHNRLYWYRQTLGQGPEFLTYFQNEAQLEKSRLLSDRFSAERPKGSFSTLEIQRTEQGDSAMYLCASSSRTGGLGDEQFFGPGTRLTVL.

This clone has a handful of counts. The chain combines TRBV3-1 (or the pseudogene TRBV3-2) with TRBJ1-2; D perhaps matches TRBD1 (5 bases). This CDR3 contains 13 residues. Trimming took 1 base from V and 8 from J, leaving 11 bases between them. Per germline, CDR1 LGHDT and CDR2 YNNKEL (reference sequence). The CDR3 region has the DNA TGTGCCAGCAGCCAAGGGCAGGCAGGGGGCTACACCTTC. Translated: CASSQGQAGGYTF.

This clone was detected only a few times. The rearrangement uses TRBV24-1 and TRBJ2-2; D gene ambiguous. Trimming took off 5 bases at V and 7 bases at J, with 10 bases between the two ends. Germline CDR1 KGHDR, CDR2 SFDVKD. The length of the CDR3 is 13 residues. This CDR3 is CATSVARFGELFF. The CDR3 region has the DNA TGTGCCACCAGTGTGGCTAGGTTCGGGGAGCTGTTTTTT.

The genes are TRBV12-5 and TRBJ1-1; 9 bases fit TRBD1. The CDR3 totals 16 residues. In germline, CDR1 is LGHNT, CDR2 FRNRAP. V gave up 5 bases and J gave up 4 bases; unmatched junction bases: 11. CDR3 residues: CASGTLKPGQGTEAFF. In DNA, the CDR3 is TGTGCTAGTGGTACCCTGAAACCGGGACAGGGCACTGAAGCTTTCTTT.

This chain joins TRBV15 and TRBJ2-7; 9 bases map to TRBD1. Germline loops: CDR1 LNHNV, CDR2 YYDKDF (reference sequence). The CDR3 contains 14 residues. The trim removed 3 bases at V and 3 bases at J, leaving 3 bases unmatched. CDR3 region: CATSRGQGSYEQYF. Written as DNA, the CDR3 is TGTGCCACCAGCAGGGGACAGGGCAGCTACGAGCAGTACTTC.

The chain combines TRBV3-1 (or the pseudogene TRBV3-2) with TRBJ1-1; D is perhaps TRBD1 (6 bases). Trimming cost V 3 bases and J 8 bases, with 22 bases left between them. Germline V gene lookup returns CDR1 LGHDT and CDR2 YNNKEL (reference sequence). The CDR3 is 16 residues long. The CDR3 region is CASSHARPGAQKEAFF. The CDR3 bases are TGTGCCAGCAGCCATGCCCGACCAGGGGCCCAGAAGGAAGCTTTCTTT.

This chain uses TRBV11-2 with TRBJ2-1; D is unresolved. Between the trimmed V and J ends, which lost 0 bases and 6 bases, there was a span of 9 bases. Germline V lookup: CDR1 SGHAT, CDR2 FQNNGV. The CDR3 has 14 residues. The CDR3 sequence: CASSLEARFNEQFF. CDR3 sequence (DNA): TGTGCCAGCAGCTTAGAGGCCAGATTCAATGAGCAGTTCTTC. Complete variable domain (other parts from reference TRBV11-2 and TRBJ2-1): EAGVAQSPRYKIIEKRQSVAFWCNPISGHATLYWYQQILGQGPKLLIQFQNNGVVDDSQLPKDRFSAERLKGVDSTLKIQPAKLEDSAVYLCASSLEARFNEQFFGPGTRLTVL.

The J gene is TRBJ2-1, the V gene TRBV30; perhaps TRBD2 as D (6 bases). The CDR3 totals 13 residues. From germline, CDR1 is GTSNPN and CDR2 SVGIG (reference sequence). With 2 bases removed from V and 4 bases from J, the gap between germline ends came to 9 bases. CDR3 sequence: CAWSLGLYNEQFF. The DNA of the CDR3 is TGTGCCTGGAGTTTGGGACTTTACAATGAGCAGTTCTTC.

The CDR3 DNA is TGTGCCATCAGTGGGGGGGACAGTTCACCCCTCCACTTT. It is translated as CAISGGDSSPLHF. This chain links TRBV10-3 with TRBJ1-6, with TRBD1 identical over 7 bases. Germline CDR1 ENHRY, CDR2 SYGVKD. The CDR3 is made up of 13 amino acids. V trimming: 4 bases; J trimming: 9 bases; junction bases outside the gene matches: 3.

The chain is built from TRBV2 and TRBJ1-5; 10 bases fit TRBD1. This CDR3 contains 14 residues. CDR1 and CDR2 (germline): SNHLY, FYNNEI. Trimming took 3 bases from V and 6 from J; bases not matched to a gene: 2. CDR3 sequence (DNA): TGTGCCAGCAGTGAGGGACAGGGGAGTCAGCCCCAGCATTTT. This sequence encodes CASSEGQGSQPQHF. The whole variable domain, remainder taken from reference TRBV2 and TRBJ1-5, is EPEVTQTPSHQVTQMGQEVILRCVPISNHLYFYWYRQILGQKVEFLVSFYNNEISEKSEIFDDQFSVERPDGSNFTLKIRSTKLEDSAMYFCASSEGQGSQPQHFGDGTRLSIL.

CDR3 loop: CSVLLTGGAIGRGIAWEKLFF. The CDR3 DNA reads as TGCAGCGTGCTGTTGACAGGGGGCGCGATCGGGAGGGGGATCGCGTGGGAAAAACTGTTTTTT. The rearrangement links TRBV29-1 to TRBJ1-4; 10 positions agree with TRBD1. The J segment lost 8 bases and the V segment lost 6 bases, leaving 30 bases of the junction unmatched. The CDR3 sequence is 21 residues long. The germline V gene encodes CDR1 SQVTM and CDR2 ANQGSEA.

The gene calls are TRBV5-1 and TRBJ1-2; D is possibly TRBD1 (6 bases). Trimming stripped 5 bases from V and 6 bases from J, with 20 bases between. Germline-derived CDR1 and CDR2 are SGHRS and YFSETQ. This CDR3 contains 15 residues. CDR3 protein: CASRTRQDPLDGYTF. The CDR3 DNA is TGCGCCAGCAGAACCCGACAGGACCCCTTGGATGGCTACACCTTC. The full variable domain, rest sourced from reference TRBV5-1 and TRBJ1-2, is KAGVTQTPRYLIKTRGQQVTLSCSPISGHRSVSWYQQTPGQGLQFLFEYFSETQRNKGNFPGRFSGRQFSNSRSEMNVSTLELGDSALYLCASRTRQDPLDGYTFGSGTRLTVV.

CDR3 DNA sequence: TGTGCCTGGCAGGGATCGACTAGCGGGAGGGCCCGCGAGACCCAGTACTTC. Its translation: CAWQGSTSGRARETQYF. J is TRBJ2-5 and V is TRBV30, with 14 positions matching TRBD2. The CDR3 has 17 amino acids. CDR1 and CDR2 from the germline V gene are GTSNPN and SVGIG (reference sequence). J lost 5 bases, V lost 5 bases, and 13 bases had no gene match.

The chain has TRBV7-2 and TRBJ1-2, with D possibly TRBD1 on 6 matching bases. V shed 5 bases and J shed 4 bases, with 14 bases lying between them. The CDR3 spans 14 residues. Germline V gives CDR1 SGHTA, CDR2 FQGNSA. CDR3 coding DNA: TGTGCCAGCAGCCCTGGACAGATTGTCTATGGCTACACCTTC. Its translation: CASSPGQIVYGYTF.

This chain joins TRBV11-2 and TRBJ2-1, with a possible D match to TRBD2 (6 bases). Between the trimmed V and J ends, which lost 4 bases and 7 bases, there was a span of 17 bases. The CDR3 extends over 15 amino acids. Germline CDR1 and CDR2: SGHAT and FQNNGV. The CDR3 sequence is CASSSQGLSGNEQFF. The CDR3 DNA reads as TGTGCCAGCAGCTCCCAGGGACTTTCGGGGAATGAGCAGTTCTTC.

The V and J genes are TRBV7-6 and TRBJ1-1, with D possibly matching TRBD1 (5 bases). V lost 4 bases and J 4 bases, leaving 16 bases between the germline ends. This CDR3 has 15 residues. Germline V gene data show CDR1 as SGHVS and CDR2 as FNYEAQ. CDR3 DNA: TGTGCCAGCAGCTCGGAGGAAAGGGGAGGCACTGAAGCTTTCTTT. The encoded protein is CASSSEERGGTEAFF.